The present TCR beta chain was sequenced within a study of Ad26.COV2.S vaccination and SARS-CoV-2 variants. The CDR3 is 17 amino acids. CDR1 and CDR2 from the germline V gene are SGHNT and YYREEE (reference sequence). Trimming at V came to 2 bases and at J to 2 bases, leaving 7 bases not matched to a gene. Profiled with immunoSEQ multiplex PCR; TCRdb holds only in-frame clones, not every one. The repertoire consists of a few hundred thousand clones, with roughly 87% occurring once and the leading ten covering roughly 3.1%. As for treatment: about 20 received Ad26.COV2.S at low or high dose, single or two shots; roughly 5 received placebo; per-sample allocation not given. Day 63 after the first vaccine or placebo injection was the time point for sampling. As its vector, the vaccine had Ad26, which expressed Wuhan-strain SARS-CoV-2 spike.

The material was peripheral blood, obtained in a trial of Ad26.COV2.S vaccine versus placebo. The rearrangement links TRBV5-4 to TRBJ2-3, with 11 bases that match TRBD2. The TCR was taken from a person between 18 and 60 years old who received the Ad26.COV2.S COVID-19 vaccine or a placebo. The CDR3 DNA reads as TGTGCCAGCAGCTTTGGACTAGCGGGCACAAACACAGATACGCAGTATTTT. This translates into CASSFGLAGTNTDTQYF.